This T cell receptor beta chain was sequenced in a study of blood T cells in healthy people across ages. This clonotype was counted between two and nine times. The CDR3 loop spans 14 amino acids. Germline-derived CDR1 and CDR2 are MGHRA and YSYEKL. V dropped 1 base and J dropped 2 bases, with 5 bases sitting between them. Combining a sample-barcoded 5' primer with a J-beta primer mix, a second PCR ran for 7 to 11 cycles. TCRdb fed the 5' RACE reads into MiXCR, producing one record per CDR3 protein. The table lists hundreds of thousands of distinct CDR3 sequences, roughly 25% of them singletons. This same sample was also taken into another study, of T cells of mothers and their children.

The gene calls are TRBV4-1 and TRBJ1-4; no reliable D call. Source material: blood. The TCR originated in a boy between 10 and 17 years old in good health. The CDR3 DNA is TGCGCCAGCAGCCAAGTTCTGACTAATGAAAAACTGTTTTTT. Amino acids: CASSQVLTNEKLFF.